Following are 29 T cell receptor beta chains from one sample sequenced in a study of technical replicates of blood from a handful of donors. Libraries were prepared by immunoSEQ multiplex PCR; TCRdb keeps only in-frame clonotypes and omits some of them. The sample consists of around 17,000 clones, over 75% of them appearing once. Sequencing input: PBMCs. All receptors come from a human donor in good health.

The gene calls are TRBV2 and TRBJ2-7; 8 bases align to TRBD1. The CDR3 loop spans 14 amino acids. Germline V gene data show CDR1 as SNHLY and CDR2 as FYNNEI. Trimming removed 3 bases from V and 9 bases from J; junction bases left unmatched: 10. CDR3 region: CASSDGTGTLRQYF. The CDR3 DNA is TGTGCCAGCAGTGACGGGACAGGTACCCTAAGGCAGTACTTC.

This chain uses TRBV7-6 with TRBJ2-3, with 7 bases matching TRBD2. The CDR3 is 14 residues long. Trimming at V came to 7 bases and at J to 4 bases, leaving 8 bases not matched to a gene. The germline CDR1 and CDR2 sequences are SGHVS and FNYEAQ. CDR3 sequence reads: CASTARAGADTQYF. The CDR3 bases are TGTGCCAGCACCGCTCGGGCGGGGGCAGATACGCAGTATTTT.

The chain uses TRBV5-1 and TRBJ1-4; D gene ambiguous. The CDR3 spans 15 residues. Germline values: CDR1 SGHRS, CDR2 YFSETQ. The V end was cut by 0 bases, the J end by 6 bases, with 12 bases between. The DNA for the CDR3 is TGCGCCAGCAGCTTGGGAGGTCGGTCCGATGAAAAACTGTTTTTT. This translates into CASSLGGRSDEKLFF.

This clone came up once. The chain links TRBV18 to TRBJ2-3; D is perhaps TRBD2 (6 bases). In germline, CDR1 is KGHSH, CDR2 LQKENI. The length of the CDR3 is 20 residues. V lost 3 bases and J lost 3, with 28 bases in between. In DNA form, the CDR3 reads TGTGCCAGCTCACCCTTAGGACGGATCTCTCTAGCTCGGGGGACAGATACGCAGTATTTT. Translation: CASSPLGRISLARGTDTQYF.

This clone has only one observation. The chain couples TRBV5-1 to TRBJ2-6; D not resolved. V gave up 0 bases and J gave up 2 bases, with 6 bases separating them. The CDR3 covers 15 residues. Looked up from germline, CDR1 is SGHRS and CDR2 is YFSETQ. In DNA, the CDR3 is TGCGCCAGCAGCTTGGGCGGCCCTGGGGCCAACGTCCTGACTTTC. Protein sequence: CASSLGGPGANVLTF. Filled out from reference TRBV5-1 and TRBJ2-6, the complete variable domain reads KAGVTQTPRYLIKTRGQQVTLSCSPISGHRSVSWYQQTPGQGLQFLFEYFSETQRNKGNFPGRFSGRQFSNSRSEMNVSTLELGDSALYLCASSLGGPGANVLTFGAGSRLTVL.

The chain recombines TRBV5-1 with TRBJ2-3, with TRBD1 matching over 7 bases. Germline-derived CDR1 and CDR2 are SGHRS and YFSETQ. After removal of 4 bases from V and 0 bases from J, the junction contained 5 bases not matched to a gene. The CDR3 totals 15 residues. CDR3 sequence: CASSPGQVSTDTQYF. The CDR3 DNA reads TGCGCCAGCAGCCCAGGACAGGTTAGCACAGATACGCAGTATTTT.

The V and J genes are TRBV9 and TRBJ1-3; no firm D call. This CDR3 is 15 amino acids long. Germline assignment: CDR1 SGDLS and CDR2 YYNGEE. V was cut by 0 bases and J by 2 bases, with 9 bases left in between. CDR3 residues: CASSVGAVAGNTIYF. The CDR3 bases are TGTGCCAGCAGCGTAGGGGCAGTGGCTGGAAACACCATATATTTT.

The chain combines TRBV7-9 with TRBJ2-7; 8 bases fit TRBD2. Trimming at V came to 7 bases and at J to 4 bases, leaving 6 bases not matched to a gene. The CDR3 contains 13 residues. Germline CDR1 SEHNR, CDR2 FQNEAQ (reference sequence). The CDR3 bases are TGTGCCAGCAACCGAGCGGGAGTTTACGAGCAGTACTTC. It translates to CASNRAGVYEQYF.

This chain joins TRBV6-4 and TRBJ2-2, with TRBD1 as a possible D gene (5 bases). The germline V and J ends were trimmed by 0 bases and 6 bases, with 14 bases remaining between them. This CDR3 has 16 residues. Germline CDR1 is MRHNA and CDR2 is SNTAGT. The CDR3 sequence: CASSDSNLGAPGELFF. In nucleotides, the CDR3 is TGTGCCAGCAGTGACTCGAACCTAGGGGCACCCGGGGAGCTGTTTTTT.

In DNA form, the CDR3 reads TGTGCCAGCAGTACCCCGACAGGGGGCTTCAATGGCTACACCTTC. Protein product: CASSTPTGGFNGYTF. This chain joins TRBV28 and TRBJ1-2; TRBD1 matches 10 bases. CDR3 length equals 15 residues. The V gene end was trimmed by 5 bases and the J gene end by 6 bases; junction bases not matched to a gene: 9. The germline V gene encodes CDR1 MDHEN and CDR2 SYDVKM.

J is TRBJ2-5 and V is TRBV30; TRBD2 aligns across 8 bases. Germline-derived CDR1 and CDR2 are GTSNPN and SVGIG (reference sequence). The V and J ends lost 0 bases and 6 bases, in that order; junction bases with no gene match: 6. The CDR3 covers 14 residues. CDR3 DNA: TGTGCCTGGAGTGTAGCGGGACTAGTAAAGACCCAGTACTTC. It encodes CAWSVAGLVKTQYF.

This clone turned up a few times. The V call is TRBV10-2, the J call TRBJ2-1; 7 bases are a match to TRBD2. V gave up 9 bases and J gave up 3 bases; unmatched junction bases: 5. The CDR3 extends over 13 amino acids. Germline V gene lookup returns CDR1 WSHSY and CDR2 SAAADI. The CDR3 DNA sequence: TGCGCCAGGGGGGGGACCCTCTACAATGAGCAGTTCTTC. Translating it yields CARGGTLYNEQFF.

The chain carries TRBV5-1 and TRBJ1-3; D gene ambiguous. From germline, CDR1 is SGHRS and CDR2 YFSETQ. V shed 4 bases and J shed 0 bases, with 8 bases lying between them. The CDR3 contains 14 residues. CDR3 coding DNA: TGCGCCAGCAGCCCCACATCCTCTGGAAACACCATATATTTT. Its translation is CASSPTSSGNTIYF.

This chain links TRBV7-9 with TRBJ1-2, with D unresolved. Germline V CDR1 and CDR2: SEHNR, FQNEAQ (reference sequence). The length of the CDR3 is 13 residues. The V end lost 2 bases, the J end lost 8 bases, and 12 bases lay between the germline ends. The CDR3 DNA follows: TGTGCCAGCAGCTTAAACCAGGCGGGAGGCTACACCTTC. This encodes CASSLNQAGGYTF.

V is TRBV5-1 and J is TRBJ1-2; TRBD1 matches at 9 bases. CDR1 is SGHRS, CDR2 YFSETQ, per germline. The junction had 6 bases not matched to a gene; V was cut back by 0 bases and J by 6 bases. The CDR3 has 15 amino acids. The CDR3 region has the DNA TGCGCCAGCAGCTTGGGACAGGGGGAAGGGGATGGCTACACCTTC. Its translation: CASSLGQGEGDGYTF.

The rearrangement uses TRBV2 and TRBJ2-7, with TRBD1 identical over 7 bases. This CDR3 comprises 13 residues. The V gene's germline CDR1 is SNHLY and CDR2 FYNNEI. Losses at the gene ends were 3 bases for V and 3 bases for J; bases not matched to a gene: 2. CDR3: CASSDGDSYEQYF. The CDR3 DNA follows: TGTGCCAGCAGTGATGGGGACAGCTACGAGCAGTACTTC.

V and J are TRBV7-9 and TRBJ2-2; 12 nucleotides match TRBD2. From germline, CDR1 is SEHNR and CDR2 FQNEAQ (reference sequence). J lost 5 bases, V lost 0 bases, and 7 bases had no gene match. There are 18 residues in the CDR3. The CDR3 DNA reads TGTGCCAGCAGCTTAGCCGGACTAGCGGGAAGGTTAACCGGGGAGCTGTTTTTT. Protein: CASSLAGLAGRLTGELFF.

The V gene is TRBV19, the J gene TRBJ1-5, with D unresolved. V shed 3 bases and J shed 6 bases, with 9 bases lying between them. Germline CDR1 reads LNHDA; CDR2 reads SQIVND (reference sequence). CDR3 length: 13 amino acids. The CDR3 region is CASSIGGFQPQHF. The CDR3 region has the DNA TGTGCCAGTAGTATCGGAGGGTTTCAGCCCCAGCATTTT.

The genes are TRBV7-9 and TRBJ1-2; weak D call: TRBD1 (6 bases). V gave up 4 bases and J gave up 0 bases, with 12 bases separating them. This CDR3 has 15 residues. CDR1 and CDR2 (germline): SEHNR, FQNEAQ (reference sequence). CDR3 DNA sequence: TGTGCCAGCAGCTCGGGGGGCGGATCTAACTATGGCTACACCTTC. Translated, it gives CASSSGGGSNYGYTF.

The CDR3 loop is CASSIEGDEQYF. CDR3 DNA: TGTGCCAGCAGCATCGAAGGGGACGAGCAGTACTTC. The V gene is TRBV13, the J gene TRBJ2-7; tentative D call: TRBD1 (5 bases). Trimming removed 5 bases at V and 5 bases at J, with 10 bases between. The CDR3 extends over 12 amino acids. Germline V lookup: CDR1 PRHDT, CDR2 FYEKMQ (reference sequence).

The V call is TRBV19, the J call TRBJ2-2; D is unclear. This CDR3 contains 13 residues. V lost 10 bases to trimming and J lost 5 bases, with 14 bases between them. Germline CDR1 reads LNHDA; CDR2 reads SQIVND (reference sequence). Here the CDR3 DNA reads TGTGCCACCTCGCTAGTAAGGACCGGGGAGCTGTTTTTT. Protein sequence: CATSLVRTGELFF.

CDR3 bases: TGTGCCAGCAGCTTAACTAGCGGCACAGATACGCAGTATTTT. As protein: CASSLTSGTDTQYF. The chain has TRBV7-7 and TRBJ2-3; 7 nucleotides match TRBD2. Unmatched junction bases numbered 0, after V lost 2 bases and J lost 1 base. The CDR3 spans 14 residues. The germline V gene has CDR1 SSHAT and CDR2 FNYEAQ (reference sequence).

The chain combines TRBV5-8 with TRBJ1-1; D gene uncertain. Trimming shortened V by 0 bases and J by 3 bases, and 6 bases separated the two germline ends. The CDR3 has 13 amino acids. Germline V gene lookup returns CDR1 SGHTS and CDR2 YDEGEE. The CDR3 here is CASSLGRDTEAFF. The CDR3 region has the DNA TGTGCCAGCAGCTTGGGCCGAGACACTGAAGCTTTCTTT.

V usage is TRBV10-3 and J usage is TRBJ2-7, with 10 bases identical to TRBD1. Germline V gene sequence: CDR1 ENHRY, CDR2 SYGVKD. Unmatched junction bases numbered 7, after V lost 5 bases and J lost 6 bases. The CDR3 is made up of 14 amino acids. This chain's CDR3 is CAISSGTGVGEQYF. In DNA, the CDR3 is TGTGCCATCAGTTCCGGGACAGGGGTAGGCGAGCAGTACTTC.

This clone was found a few times. The CDR3 region has the DNA TGTGCCAGCAGCCCATGGTCTAGCGGGAGTCTTTCCTACGAGCAGTACTTC. This translates into CASSPWSSGSLSYEQYF. The chain combines TRBV7-9 with TRBJ2-7; 10 positions agree with TRBD2. The CDR3 loop spans 17 amino acids. V was clipped by 5 bases and J by 1 base; unmatched bases: 11. Germline V gene sequence: CDR1 SEHNR, CDR2 FQNEAQ (reference sequence).

This clone was counted between two and nine times. The rearrangement uses TRBV6-5 and TRBJ2-7; D may be TRBD1 (6 bases). The CDR3 totals 16 residues. Germline CDR1 reads MNHEY; CDR2 reads SVGAGI. Trimming removed 0 bases at V and 3 bases at J, with 15 bases between. In nucleotides, the CDR3 is TGTGCCAGCAGTTACTCGATAACGGGACACCTCTACGAGCAGTACTTC. Its protein is CASSYSITGHLYEQYF.

The chain employs TRBV5-1 and TRBJ2-7; D not resolved. Germline lookup yields CDR1 SGHRS and CDR2 YFSETQ. The V end lost 0 bases, the J end lost 2 bases, and 9 bases lay between the germline ends. The CDR3 length is 14 residues. The CDR3 region has the DNA TGCGCCAGCAGCTTGGACGTGAGTACCTACGAGCAGTACTTC. This gives the protein CASSLDVSTYEQYF.

This clone was seen a handful of times. The CDR3, as DNA: TGTGCCAGTAGTAGGGGCACTAGCGGGAGAGTGGAGACCCAGTACTTC. This sequence encodes CASSRGTSGRVETQYF. The V gene is TRBV19, the J gene TRBJ2-5; 11 bases are a match to TRBD2. J was trimmed by 5 bases and V by 4 bases; bases with no gene match: 9. This CDR3 region has 16 residues. CDR1 LNHDA and CDR2 SQIVND come from the germline V gene (reference sequence).

The chain combines TRBV5-1 with TRBJ2-5, with 7 bases lining up with TRBD1. CDR1 and CDR2 from the germline V gene are SGHRS and YFSETQ. Trimming cost V 4 bases and J 2 bases; bases outside gene matches: 8. This CDR3 is built from 15 residues. CDR3 nucleotides: TGCGCCAGCAGCGGTGCTGTACAGGGGCAAGAGACCCAGTACTTC. Translating it yields CASSGAVQGQETQYF.